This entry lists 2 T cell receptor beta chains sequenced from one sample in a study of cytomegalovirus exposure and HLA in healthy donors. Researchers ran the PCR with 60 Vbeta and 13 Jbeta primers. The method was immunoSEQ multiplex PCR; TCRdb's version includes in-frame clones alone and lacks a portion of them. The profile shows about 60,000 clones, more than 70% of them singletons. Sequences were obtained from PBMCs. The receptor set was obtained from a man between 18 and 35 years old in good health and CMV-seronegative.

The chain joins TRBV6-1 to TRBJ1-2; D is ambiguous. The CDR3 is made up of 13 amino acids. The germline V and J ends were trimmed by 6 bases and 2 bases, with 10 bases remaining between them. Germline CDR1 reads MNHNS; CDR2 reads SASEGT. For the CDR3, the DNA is TGTGCCAGCAGCCGCGACTGGAACTATGGCTACACCTTC. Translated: CASSRDWNYGYTF.

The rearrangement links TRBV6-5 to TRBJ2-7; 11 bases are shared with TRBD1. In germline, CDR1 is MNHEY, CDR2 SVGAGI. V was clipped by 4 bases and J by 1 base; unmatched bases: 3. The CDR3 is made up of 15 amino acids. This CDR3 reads CASSLGDRGSYEQYF. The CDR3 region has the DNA TGTGCCAGCAGTTTGGGGGACAGGGGGTCCTACGAGCAGTACTTC.